The 2 T cell receptor beta chains given below trace back to one sample, sequenced in a study of blood T cell repertoires in COVID-19. Method: immunoSEQ multiplex PCR; TCRdb's copy keeps in-frame clones and lacks some. The table records about 180,000 clones, roughly 89% of them present only once. The sequenced sample was peripheral blood. The receptors originated from a woman aged 70-85 years with COVID-19, enrolled during active disease.

V gene TRBV11-3 combines with J gene TRBJ2-7, with D perhaps matching TRBD2 (6 bases). Per the germline V gene, CDR1 is SGHNT and CDR2 is YENEEA. The CDR3 is made up of 16 amino acids. V lost 5 bases and J lost 7, with 24 bases in between. The CDR3 nucleotides are TGTGCCAGCAGCCTCCAAGGCGGGGTCCTTTCGGGAGAGCAGTACTTC. Its protein is CASSLQGGVLSGEQYF.

This sequence joins TRBV7-9 and TRBJ2-7, with 11 nucleotides matching TRBD2. Germline CDR1 and CDR2: SEHNR and FQNEAQ (reference sequence). The V gene end was trimmed by 2 bases and the J gene end by 2 bases; junction bases not matched to a gene: 5. The CDR3 consists of 16 residues. The CDR3 protein is CASSLLVTSGTYEQYF. DNA for the CDR3: TGTGCCAGCAGCTTATTGGTGACTAGCGGGACCTACGAGCAGTACTTC.